This T cell receptor beta chain appears in the sequencing data of a study of shared clonotypes between healthy human individuals (dated by TCRdb to about 2020). Concerning the study at large: A few men and a couple of women, aged 18 to 49 years, made up the cohort. For each donor, three plates each were used for CD4 naive and CD4 memory, two plates were used for CD8 naive, and one plate was used for CD8 memory. To estimate repertoire size and how much clonotypes are shared between individuals, the study performed deep sequencing of blood TCR repertoires from a few healthy adults. Different laboratories and diverse techniques were used to prepare libraries and sequence TCR repertoires, to increase sequencing depth and limit assay-specific biases. Each donor's leukapheresis produced roughly between roughly 0.85 and 10 billion PBMCs. Summary of the overall study and its limitations: Compared with non-shared clonotypes, the clonotypes found in all four sorted-subset donors had higher generation probabilities. Naive subsets generally had larger estimated clonotype richness than memory subsets did. Only blood was sampled, and tissue TCR repertoires likely differ from those in blood. Pairwise subsampling indicated that sequencing depth was expected to affect the degree of clonotype sharing among donors. Rarefaction of sorted-subset datasets indicated incomplete sequencing despite the large sequencing depth. The small number of donors limited the genetic and exposure-history diversity represented. Across a handful of donors, roughly 5% of naive CD4, around 3.3% of naive CD8, under 2.5% of memory CD4, and over 0.35% of memory CD8 clonotypes were shared.

This clone has a single count. This receptor's antigen is unknown. Qualities for individual bases were not recorded, and no much larger clone is one base off. For CDR1 and CDR2, the germline V gene (reference sequence) lists SGHKS and YYEKEE. V gives up 1 base and J gives up 5 bases, and the segment between their germline ends measures 7 bases. The CDR3 spans 13 residues, from the cysteine through the phenylalanine. Only CDR3 DNA remains: 39 bases, in frame from the first base. The donors were healthy, HIV-negative adults with no recently reported acute infections or vaccinations. All donors were Caucasian adults living in Nashville, Tennessee, USA. CD4+ T cells were enriched by magnetic negative selection, after which naive cells were positively selected on CD45RA and the negative fraction was taken as the memory subset. Blood was obtained by leukapheresis, after which PBMCs were separated by Ficoll-Histopaque density gradient centrifugation and cryopreserved in liquid nitrogen vapor phase. Analytical flow cytometry was used to check the purity and quantity of each magnetically sorted T cell population. Genomic DNA was isolated from each sorted fraction and quantified by UV absorbance on a Nanodrop 2000c.

Using the deep immunoSEQ assay, multiplex PCR amplified TCR CDR3 regions from genomic DNA. For each cell subset, the extracted genomic DNA was distributed evenly across all wells of several immunoSEQ 96-well plates, and each plate served as one replicate. For sorted subsets, approximately 200 ng of genomic DNA, equivalent to around 29,000 T cell genomes, went into each replicate PCR. The purified libraries were quantified using a Qubit 3.0 fluorometer, sized with a Bioanalyzer 2100, and then quantified again using the KAPA Library Quantification kit. A separate single-read 150-cycle Illumina NextSeq 550 flow cell was used to sequence each immunoSEQ 96-well plate. Per the original workflow: Because the immunoSEQ output held only junctional sequences and lacked quality scores, the filtering could not match the filtering applied to full-length reads. To assign V/J genes and CDR3, sequences were annotated against IMGT germline references using PyIR, a Python wrapper for IgBLAST v1.9. Reads were filtered out if the reads had weak V/J assignments (E-value above 1e-6), no CDR3, stop codons, out-of-frame junctions, or ambiguous translated residues. V3J clonotypes were defined as sequences sharing the same inferred V gene, J gene, and CDR3 amino acid sequence. Percentage overlap between repertoires was computed as shared unique clonotypes divided by the size of the smaller repertoire. Repertoire richness was assessed with RTK rarefaction, the Chao1 estimator, and Recon v2.1 estimates of unobserved clonotypes. Generation probabilities were computed with OLGA for all TCRbeta clonotypes obtained by the gDNA method from several donors. The table comes from immuneACCESS by way of TCRdb, which keeps in-frame sequences with V and J called. Part of the clones is missing from these tables; in studies checked, under half for an unresolved V gene and the rest for unknown reasons. That table furnishes V, J and clone size, whereas the DNA furnished D and trimming. For this sample the table gives hundreds of thousands of clones, of which around 72% were detected only once. Jointly, the top ten make up less than 2% of the sample.

This sequence was found in a woman under 40 in good health. In this chain, TRBV5-5 is recombined with TRBJ1-5, with an unclear D gene assignment. The sequenced sample was memory CD4+ T cells sorted from blood. The label giving this sample's cell subset or site can be read as: CD45RA-negative fraction. The DNA is as follows: TGTGCCAGCAGCTTGAGCTATGATCAGCCCCAGCATTTT. This translates into CASSLSYDQPQHF.